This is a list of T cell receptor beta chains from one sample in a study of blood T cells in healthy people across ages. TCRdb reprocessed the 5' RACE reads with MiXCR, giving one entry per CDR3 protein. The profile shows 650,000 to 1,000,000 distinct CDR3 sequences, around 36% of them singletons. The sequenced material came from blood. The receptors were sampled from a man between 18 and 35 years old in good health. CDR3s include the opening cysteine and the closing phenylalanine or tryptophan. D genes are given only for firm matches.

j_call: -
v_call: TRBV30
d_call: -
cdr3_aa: CAWRGGGYEQYF

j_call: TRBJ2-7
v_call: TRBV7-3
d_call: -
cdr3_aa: CASSLRGGIGYEQYF

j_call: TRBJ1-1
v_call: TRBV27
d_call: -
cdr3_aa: CASSVGSRYEAFF

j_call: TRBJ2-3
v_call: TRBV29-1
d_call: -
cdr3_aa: CSGVGIGADTQYF

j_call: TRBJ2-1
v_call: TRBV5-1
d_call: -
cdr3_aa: CASSLAQNEQFF

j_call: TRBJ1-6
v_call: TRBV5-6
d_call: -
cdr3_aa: CASSFRIKPINSPLHF

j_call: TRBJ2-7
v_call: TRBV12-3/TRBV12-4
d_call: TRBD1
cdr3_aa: CASSNRGYEQYF

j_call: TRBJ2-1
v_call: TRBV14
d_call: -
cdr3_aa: CASSKRGYNEQFF

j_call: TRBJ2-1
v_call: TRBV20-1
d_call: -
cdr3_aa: CSARPTGRSSYEQFF

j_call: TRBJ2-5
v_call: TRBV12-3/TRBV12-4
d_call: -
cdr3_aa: CASTPGGTPWTQYF

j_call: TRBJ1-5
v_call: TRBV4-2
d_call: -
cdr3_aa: CASSQEGYAGISNQPQHF

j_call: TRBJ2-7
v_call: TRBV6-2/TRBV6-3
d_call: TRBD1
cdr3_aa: CASTIRTGLNEQYF

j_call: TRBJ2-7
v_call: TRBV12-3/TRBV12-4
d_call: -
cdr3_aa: CASRAGTPSYEQYF

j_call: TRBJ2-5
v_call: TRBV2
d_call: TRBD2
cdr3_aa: CASIRVPGLAGETQYF

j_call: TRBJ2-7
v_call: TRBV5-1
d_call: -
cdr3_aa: CASSLAPGDFEQYF

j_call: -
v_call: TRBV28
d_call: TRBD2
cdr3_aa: CASSLTLGGKSSYNEQYF

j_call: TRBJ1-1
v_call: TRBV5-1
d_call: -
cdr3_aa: CASALGGTEAFF

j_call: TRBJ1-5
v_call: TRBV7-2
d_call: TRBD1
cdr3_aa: CASSLSVGGQQPQHF

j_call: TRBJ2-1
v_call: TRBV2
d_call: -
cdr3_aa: CASNEGDYYGGYNEQFF

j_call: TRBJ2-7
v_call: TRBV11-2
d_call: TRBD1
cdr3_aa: CASLGQGWEQYF

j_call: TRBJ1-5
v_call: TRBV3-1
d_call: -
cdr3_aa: CASSQLSGLDQPQHF

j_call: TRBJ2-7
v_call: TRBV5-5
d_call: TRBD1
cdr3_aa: CASSLVAGQGTEQYF

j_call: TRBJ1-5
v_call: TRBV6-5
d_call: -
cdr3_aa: CASRGRGNQPQHF

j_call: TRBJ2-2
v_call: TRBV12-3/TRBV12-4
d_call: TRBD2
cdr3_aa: CASSPGTSGGLNTGELFF

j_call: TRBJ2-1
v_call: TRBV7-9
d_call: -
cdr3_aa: CASTHGRLGGNEQFF

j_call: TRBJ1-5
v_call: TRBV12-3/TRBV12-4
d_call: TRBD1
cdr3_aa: CAGSEQGPRNQPQHF

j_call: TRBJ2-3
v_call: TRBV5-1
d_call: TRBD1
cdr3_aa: CASSFGLDRGPAPTDTQYF

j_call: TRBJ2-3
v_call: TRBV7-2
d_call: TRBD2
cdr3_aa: CASSLLTSGGSRTDTQYF

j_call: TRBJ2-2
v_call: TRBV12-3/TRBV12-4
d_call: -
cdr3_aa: CASSFEGNGELFF

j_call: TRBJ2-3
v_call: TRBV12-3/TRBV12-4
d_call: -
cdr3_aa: CASTSERTVTDTQYF

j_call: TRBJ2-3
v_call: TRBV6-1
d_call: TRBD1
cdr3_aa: CASSEFGQGRSTDTQYF

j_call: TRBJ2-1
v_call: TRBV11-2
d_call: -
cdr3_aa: CASSFLVLEGRYYNEQFF

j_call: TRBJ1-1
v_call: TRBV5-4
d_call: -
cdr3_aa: CASGRQENTEAFF

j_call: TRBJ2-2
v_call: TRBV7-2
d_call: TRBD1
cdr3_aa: CAVWGQGGPGELFF

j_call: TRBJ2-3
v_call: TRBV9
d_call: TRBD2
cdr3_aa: CASSVRTSGGPFTDTQYF

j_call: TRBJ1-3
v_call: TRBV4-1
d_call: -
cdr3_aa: CASSLGRDTIYF

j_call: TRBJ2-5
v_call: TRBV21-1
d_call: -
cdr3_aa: CASSQEVGAGGFETQYF

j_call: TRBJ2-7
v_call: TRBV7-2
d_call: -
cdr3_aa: CASSLETGSYEQYF

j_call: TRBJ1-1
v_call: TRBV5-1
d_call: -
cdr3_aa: CASSLDPGMNTEAFF

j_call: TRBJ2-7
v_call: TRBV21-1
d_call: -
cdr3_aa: CASSHGGDLGEQYF

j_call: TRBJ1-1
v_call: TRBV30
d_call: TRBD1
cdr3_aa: CAWRADRATEAFF

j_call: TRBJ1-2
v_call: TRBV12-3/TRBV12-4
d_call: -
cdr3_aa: CASSLSQTAYGYTF

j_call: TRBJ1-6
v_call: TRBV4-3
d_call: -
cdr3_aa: CASSQVVGSPLHF

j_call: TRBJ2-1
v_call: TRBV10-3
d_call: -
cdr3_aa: CAISDPGRDYNEQFF

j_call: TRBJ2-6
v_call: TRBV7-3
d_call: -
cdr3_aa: CASSLSRASGANVLTF